Below are 5 T cell receptor beta chains sequenced from a single sample in a study of T-cell memory formation after mild COVID-19. One entry per CDR3 protein results from TCRdb running MiXCR on the 5' RACE reads. In the table there are 110,000 to 150,000 distinct CDR3 sequences, 11% to 15% of which are singletons. The sequenced sample consisted of PBMCs or a T cell subset sorted from them (not recorded which). The receptors come from an adult woman who had mild COVID-19 (a few samples of this study predate the infection). Cell type and time point are not known.

The rearrangement links TRBV5-1 to TRBJ1-2; D not resolved. Germline V lookup: CDR1 SGHRS, CDR2 YFSETQ. Trimming left V 0 bases short and J 4 bases short, with 13 bases between. This CDR3 contains 15 residues. Here the CDR3 reads CASSLDLAPSYGYTF. CDR3 sequence (DNA): TGCGCCAGCAGCTTGGACCTAGCCCCTTCCTATGGCTACACCTTC.

This clonotype was observed a few times. The rearrangement joins TRBV27 to TRBJ2-3, with D uncertain. Trimming left V 5 bases short and J 4 bases short, with 16 bases between. CDR3 length equals 15 residues. Germline CDR1 MNHEY, CDR2 SMNVEV (reference sequence). The CDR3 nucleotides are TGTGCCAGCAGTGCGGAGCTAGGCGCGGCAGATACGCAGTATTTT. Its protein is CASSAELGAADTQYF.

This chain connects TRBV20-1 to TRBJ1-2, with D possibly TRBD1 on 5 matching bases. CDR1 DFQATT and CDR2 SNEGSKA come from the germline V gene (reference sequence). This CDR3 has 11 residues. The CDR3 bases are TGCGGTAGACAGAACTTGAATGGCTACACCTTC. This codes for CGRQNLNGYTF.

This clonotype was observed a handful of times. The chain is built from TRBV30 and TRBJ2-5, with D perhaps TRBD2 (5 bases). Germline V gives CDR1 GTSNPN, CDR2 SVGIG (reference sequence). The V gene lost 0 bases and the J gene lost 5 bases, with 16 bases spanning the gap. The CDR3 has 15 residues. CDR3 sequence reads: CAWSVRGPQRETQYF. Here the CDR3 DNA reads TGTGCCTGGAGTGTACGAGGGCCCCAAAGGGAGACCCAGTACTTC.

Comment on this clonotype: A read error may produce the germline difference seen at one junction end. V is TRBV7-7 and J is TRBJ2-3; the D gene is possibly TRBD2 (6 bases). The CDR3 has 17 residues. CDR1 and CDR2 from the germline V gene are SSHAT and FNYEAQ (reference sequence). The DNA of the CDR3 is TGTGCTAGCAGCTCCATTGGGCTCGGGGGATTACCAGATACGCAGTATTTT. It encodes CASSSIGLGGLPDTQYF.